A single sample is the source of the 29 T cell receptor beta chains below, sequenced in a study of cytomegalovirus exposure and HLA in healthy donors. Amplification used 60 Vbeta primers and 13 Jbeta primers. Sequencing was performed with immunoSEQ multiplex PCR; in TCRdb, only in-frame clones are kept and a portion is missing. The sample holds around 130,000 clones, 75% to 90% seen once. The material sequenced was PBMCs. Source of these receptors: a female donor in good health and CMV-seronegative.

The CDR3 DNA reads TGCGCCAGCAGCTTAAGCGGGGGGACATCCTACAATGAGCAGTTCTTC. Translated, it gives CASSLSGGTSYNEQFF. The chain carries TRBV5-1 and TRBJ2-1, with TRBD2 identical over 9 bases. The J segment lost 1 base and the V segment lost 2 bases, leaving 4 bases of the junction unmatched. CDR3 length: 16 amino acids. Germline loops: CDR1 SGHRS, CDR2 YFSETQ. Drawing the rest from reference TRBV5-1 and TRBJ2-1, the complete variable domain is KAGVTQTPRYLIKTRGQQVTLSCSPISGHRSVSWYQQTPGQGLQFLFEYFSETQRNKGNFPGRFSGRQFSNSRSEMNVSTLELGDSALYLCASSLSGGTSYNEQFFGPGTRLTVL.

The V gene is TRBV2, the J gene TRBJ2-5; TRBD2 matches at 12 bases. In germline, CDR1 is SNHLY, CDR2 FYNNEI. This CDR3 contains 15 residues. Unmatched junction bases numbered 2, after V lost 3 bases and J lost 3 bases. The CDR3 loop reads CASSDRLAGEETQYF. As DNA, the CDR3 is TGTGCCAGCAGTGATAGACTAGCGGGAGAAGAGACCCAGTACTTC.

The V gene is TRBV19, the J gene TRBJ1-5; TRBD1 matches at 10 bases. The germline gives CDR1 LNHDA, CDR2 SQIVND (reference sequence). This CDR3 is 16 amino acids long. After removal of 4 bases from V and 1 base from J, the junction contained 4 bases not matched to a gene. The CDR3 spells CASSRDRGGSNQPQHF. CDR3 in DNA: TGTGCCAGTAGTAGGGACAGGGGAGGAAGCAATCAGCCCCAGCATTTT.

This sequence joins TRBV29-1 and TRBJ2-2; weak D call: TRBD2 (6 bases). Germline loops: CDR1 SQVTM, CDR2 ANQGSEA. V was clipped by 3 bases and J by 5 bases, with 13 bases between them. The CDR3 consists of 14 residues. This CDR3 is CSVDGRGRTGELFF. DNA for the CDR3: TGCAGCGTTGACGGGCGGGGTAGAACCGGGGAGCTGTTTTTT.

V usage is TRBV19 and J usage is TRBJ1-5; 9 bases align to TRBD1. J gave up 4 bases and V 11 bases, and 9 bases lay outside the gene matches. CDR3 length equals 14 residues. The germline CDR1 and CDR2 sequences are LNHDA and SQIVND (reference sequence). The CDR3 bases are TGTGCCGGAGGGGGACAGGGTGGTAATCAGCCCCAGCATTTT. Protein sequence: CAGGGQGGNQPQHF.

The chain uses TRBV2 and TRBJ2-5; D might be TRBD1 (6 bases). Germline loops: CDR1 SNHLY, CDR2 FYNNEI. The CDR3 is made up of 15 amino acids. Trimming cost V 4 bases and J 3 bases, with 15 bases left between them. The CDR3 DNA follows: TGTGCCAGCAGTGGGGGCGACAGGAGCAAAGAGACCCAGTACTTC. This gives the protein CASSGGDRSKETQYF. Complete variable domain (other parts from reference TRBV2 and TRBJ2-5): EPEVTQTPSHQVTQMGQEVILRCVPISNHLYFYWYRQILGQKVEFLVSFYNNEISEKSEIFDDQFSVERPDGSNFTLKIRSTKLEDSAMYFCASSGGDRSKETQYFGPGTRLLVL.

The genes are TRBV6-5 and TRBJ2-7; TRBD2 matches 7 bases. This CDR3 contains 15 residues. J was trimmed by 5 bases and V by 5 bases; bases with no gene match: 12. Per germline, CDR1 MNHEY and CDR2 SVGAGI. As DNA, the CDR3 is TGTGCCAGCAGTACCTTGGGGGGGGAAGGAGACGAGCAGTACTTC. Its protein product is CASSTLGGEGDEQYF.

The CDR3 region has the DNA TGCGCCAGCAGCTTGGGACAGGGAAGGGACACCGGGGAGCTGTTTTTT. Translation gives CASSLGQGRDTGELFF. This chain links TRBV5-1 with TRBJ2-2; 7 positions match TRBD1. From germline, CDR1 is SGHRS and CDR2 YFSETQ. This CDR3 spans 16 amino acids. J lost 3 bases, V lost 0 bases, and 5 bases had no gene match.

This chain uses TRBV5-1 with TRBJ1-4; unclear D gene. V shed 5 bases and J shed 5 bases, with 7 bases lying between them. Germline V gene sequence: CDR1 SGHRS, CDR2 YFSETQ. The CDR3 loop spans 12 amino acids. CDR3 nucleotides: TGCGCCAGCAGGGACTGGAATGAAAAACTGTTTTTT. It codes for CASRDWNEKLFF. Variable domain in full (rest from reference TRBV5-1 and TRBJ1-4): KAGVTQTPRYLIKTRGQQVTLSCSPISGHRSVSWYQQTPGQGLQFLFEYFSETQRNKGNFPGRFSGRQFSNSRSEMNVSTLELGDSALYLCASRDWNEKLFFGSGTQLSVL.

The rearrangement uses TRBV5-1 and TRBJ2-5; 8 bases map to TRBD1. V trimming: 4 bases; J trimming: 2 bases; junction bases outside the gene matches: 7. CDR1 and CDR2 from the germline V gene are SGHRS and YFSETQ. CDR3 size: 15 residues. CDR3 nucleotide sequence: TGCGCCAGCAGCCTCAGGACAGGGAGGCAAGAGACCCAGTACTTC. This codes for CASSLRTGRQETQYF.

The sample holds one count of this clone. Here the CDR3 DNA reads TGTGCCAGCTCTCCGATCCTTGGACGGGATAACTATGGCTACACCTTC. It encodes CASSPILGRDNYGYTF. V gene TRBV18 combines with J gene TRBJ1-2; unclear D gene. V gave up 6 bases and J gave up 1 base, with 18 bases separating them. The CDR3 runs 16 residues. The germline V gene has CDR1 KGHSH and CDR2 LQKENI. The entire variable domain, with the rest obtained from reference TRBV18 and TRBJ1-2, is as follows: NAGVMQNPRHLVRRRGQEARLRCSPMKGHSHVYWYRQLPEEGLKFMVYLQKENIIDESGMPKERFSAEFPKEGPSILRIQQVVRGDSAAYFCASSPILGRDNYGYTFGSGTRLTVV.

CDR3 sequence (DNA): TGTGCCAGCAGCTTAGACAGGGTGGGATACGAGCAGTACTTC. Its translation: CASSLDRVGYEQYF. The J gene is TRBJ2-7, the V gene TRBV7-6; D is perhaps TRBD1 (6 bases). Germline V gene data show CDR1 as SGHVS and CDR2 as FNYEAQ. V lost 1 base, J lost 4 bases, and 11 bases lay in between. The CDR3 extends over 14 amino acids. The full variable domain, with the rest looked up from reference TRBV7-6 and TRBJ2-7, is GAGVSQSPRYKVTKRGQDVALRCDPISGHVSLYWYRQALGQGPEFLTYFNYEAQQDKSGLPNDRFSAERPEGSISTLTIQRTEQRDSAMYRCASSLDRVGYEQYFGPGTRLTVT.

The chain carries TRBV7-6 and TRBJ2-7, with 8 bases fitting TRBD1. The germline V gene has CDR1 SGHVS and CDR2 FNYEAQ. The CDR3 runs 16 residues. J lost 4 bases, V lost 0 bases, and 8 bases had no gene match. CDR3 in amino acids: CASSLAGAGGQYEQYF. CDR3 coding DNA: TGTGCCAGCAGCTTAGCGGGAGCAGGGGGCCAATACGAGCAGTACTTC.

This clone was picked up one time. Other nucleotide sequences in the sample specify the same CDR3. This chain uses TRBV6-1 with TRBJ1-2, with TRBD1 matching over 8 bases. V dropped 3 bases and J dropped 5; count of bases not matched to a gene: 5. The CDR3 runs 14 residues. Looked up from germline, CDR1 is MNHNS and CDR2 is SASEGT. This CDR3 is CASSEDRVGYGYTF. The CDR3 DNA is TGTGCCAGCAGTGAGGACAGGGTGGGATATGGCTACACCTTC.

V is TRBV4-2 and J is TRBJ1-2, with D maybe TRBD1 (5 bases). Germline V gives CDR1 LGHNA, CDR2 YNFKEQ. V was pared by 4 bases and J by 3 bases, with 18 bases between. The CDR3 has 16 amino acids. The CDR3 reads CASSLRANRRDYGYTF. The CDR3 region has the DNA TGTGCCAGCAGCCTCCGGGCAAACAGGAGGGACTATGGCTACACCTTC.

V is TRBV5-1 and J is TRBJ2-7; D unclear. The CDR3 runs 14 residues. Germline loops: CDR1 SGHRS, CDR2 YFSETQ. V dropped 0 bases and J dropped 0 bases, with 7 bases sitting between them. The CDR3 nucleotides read TGCGCCAGCAGCTTGGCTCTATCCTCCTACGAGCAGTACTTC. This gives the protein CASSLALSSYEQYF.

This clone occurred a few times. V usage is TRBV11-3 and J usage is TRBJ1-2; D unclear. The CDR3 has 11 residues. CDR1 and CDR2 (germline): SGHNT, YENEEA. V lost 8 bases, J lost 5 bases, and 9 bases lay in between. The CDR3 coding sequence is TGTGCCAGCTCCTTGGCTTATGGCTACACCTTC. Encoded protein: CASSLAYGYTF.

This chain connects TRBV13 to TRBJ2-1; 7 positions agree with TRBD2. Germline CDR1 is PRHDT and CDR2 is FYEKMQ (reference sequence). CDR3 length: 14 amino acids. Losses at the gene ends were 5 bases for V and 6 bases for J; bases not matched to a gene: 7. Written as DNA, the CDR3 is TGTGCCAGCAGCCCCGGGACTACCCCCAATGAGCAGTTCTTC. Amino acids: CASSPGTTPNEQFF.

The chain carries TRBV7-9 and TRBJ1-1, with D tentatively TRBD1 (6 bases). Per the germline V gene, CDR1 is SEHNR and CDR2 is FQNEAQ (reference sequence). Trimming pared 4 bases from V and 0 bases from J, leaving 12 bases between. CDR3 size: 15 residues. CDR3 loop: CASSSLDRLNTEAFF. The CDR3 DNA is TGTGCCAGCAGCTCGCTGGACAGACTGAACACTGAAGCTTTCTTT.

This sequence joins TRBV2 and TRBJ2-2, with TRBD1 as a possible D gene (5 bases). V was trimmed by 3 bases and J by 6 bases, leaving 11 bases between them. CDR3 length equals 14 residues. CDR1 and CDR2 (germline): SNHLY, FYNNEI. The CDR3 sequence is CASSDGALSGELFF. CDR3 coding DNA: TGTGCCAGCAGTGATGGGGCCTTATCCGGGGAGCTGTTTTTT.

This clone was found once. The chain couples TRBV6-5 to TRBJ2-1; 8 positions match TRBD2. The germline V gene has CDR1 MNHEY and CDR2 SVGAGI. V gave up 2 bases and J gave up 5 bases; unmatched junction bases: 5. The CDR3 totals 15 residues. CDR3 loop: CASSYTGLGHNEQFF. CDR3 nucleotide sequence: TGTGCCAGCAGTTACACGGGACTAGGGCACAATGAGCAGTTCTTC.

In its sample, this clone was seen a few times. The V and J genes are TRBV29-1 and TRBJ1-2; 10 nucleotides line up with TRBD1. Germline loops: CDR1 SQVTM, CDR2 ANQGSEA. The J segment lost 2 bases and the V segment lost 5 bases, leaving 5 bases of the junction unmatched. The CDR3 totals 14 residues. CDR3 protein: CSVQGQGTNYGYTF. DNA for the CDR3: TGCAGCGTTCAGGGACAGGGGACAAACTATGGCTACACCTTC.

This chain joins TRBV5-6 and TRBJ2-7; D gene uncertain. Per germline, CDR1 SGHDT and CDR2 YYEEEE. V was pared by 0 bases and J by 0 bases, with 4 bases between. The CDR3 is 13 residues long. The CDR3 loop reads CASSLVNSYEQYF. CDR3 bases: TGTGCCAGCAGCTTGGTCAACTCCTACGAGCAGTACTTC.

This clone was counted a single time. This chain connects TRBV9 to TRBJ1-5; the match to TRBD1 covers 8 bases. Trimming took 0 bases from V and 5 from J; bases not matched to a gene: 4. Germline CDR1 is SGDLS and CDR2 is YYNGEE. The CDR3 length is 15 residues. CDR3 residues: CASSVDGTGHQPQHF. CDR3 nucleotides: TGTGCCAGCAGCGTAGACGGGACAGGCCATCAGCCCCAGCATTTT.

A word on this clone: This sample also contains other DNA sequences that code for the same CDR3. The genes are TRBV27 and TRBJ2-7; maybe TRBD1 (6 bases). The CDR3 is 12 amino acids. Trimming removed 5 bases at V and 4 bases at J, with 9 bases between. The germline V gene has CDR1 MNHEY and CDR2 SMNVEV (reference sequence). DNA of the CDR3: TGTGCCAGCAGTCCACAGGGTTACGAGCAGTACTTC. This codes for CASSPQGYEQYF.

The CDR3 sequence: CASSLPRTSGNEQFF. The CDR3 DNA follows: TGCGCCAGCAGCTTGCCGAGGACTAGCGGGAATGAGCAGTTCTTC. The genes are TRBV5-1 and TRBJ2-1; 11 bases agree with TRBD2. This CDR3 is 15 amino acids long. V shed 1 base, J shed 7 bases, and the junction held 4 bases outside the gene matches. CDR1 is SGHRS and CDR2 is YFSETQ in the germline V gene.

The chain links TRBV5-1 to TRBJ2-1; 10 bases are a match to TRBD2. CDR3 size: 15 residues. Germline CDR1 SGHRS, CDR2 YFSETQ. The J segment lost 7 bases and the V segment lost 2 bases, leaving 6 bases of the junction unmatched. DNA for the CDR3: TGCGCCAGCAGCTTCGGAGCGGGAGGGCTTAATGAGCAGTTCTTC. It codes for CASSFGAGGLNEQFF.

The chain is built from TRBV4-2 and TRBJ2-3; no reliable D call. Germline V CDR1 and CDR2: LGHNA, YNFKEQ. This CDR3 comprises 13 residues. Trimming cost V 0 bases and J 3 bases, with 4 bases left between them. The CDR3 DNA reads TGTGCCAGCAGCCAAGATCCGACAGATACGCAGTATTTT. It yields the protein CASSQDPTDTQYF.

CDR3 region: CASSYGPAGELFF. The CDR3 coding sequence is TGTGCCAGCAGCTATGGGCCGGCCGGGGAGCTGTTTTTT. This chain uses TRBV6-1 with TRBJ2-2; D is uncertain. In germline, CDR1 is MNHNS, CDR2 SASEGT. CDR3 length: 13 amino acids. Trimming took 6 bases from V and 6 from J, leaving 11 bases between them.